These T cell receptor beta chains were read from a single sample in a study of cytomegalovirus exposure and HLA in healthy donors. Using immunoSEQ multiplex PCR, the repertoire was profiled, and TCRdb retains in-frame clones only, with some absent. The sample comprises 200,000 to 250,000 clones, approximately 70% of which are singletons, and about 2.5% rests with the top ten. The source material was PBMCs. The receptors originated from a man aged 35 to 55 in good health and CMV-seropositive. The CDR3 runs from the conserved cysteine through the conserved F or W. The D gene is left open where the match is weak. Size is omitted from some rows. Given values are once, few, many or a class for expanded clones.

size: -
D: -
V: TRBV27
J: TRBJ2-6
DNA: TGTGCCAGCAGTTCCACCCGATACTCCTCTGGGGCCAACGTCCTGACTTTC
CDR3: CASSSTRYSSGANVLTF

size: -
D: -
V: TRBV28
J: TRBJ1-1
DNA: TGTGCCAGCAGCCCTCCTCTACAGCCACACTCCACTGAAGCTTTCTTT
CDR3: CASSPPLQPHSTEAFF

size: -
D: TRBD1
V: TRBV13
J: TRBJ1-3
DNA: TGTGCCAGCAGCTCCACAGGGGGCGCGGGCTCTGGAAACACCATATATTTT
CDR3: CASSSTGGAGSGNTIYF

size: -
D: -
V: TRBV7-2
J: TRBJ1-1
DNA: TGTGCCAGCAGCCCCCCCAGGGCGGACACTGAAGCTTTCTTT
CDR3: CASSPPRADTEAFF

size: -
D: TRBD1
V: TRBV19
J: TRBJ1-5
DNA: TGTGCCAGTAGTACCGGGACAGGGCAATCCGTCTATCAGCCCCAGCATTTT
CDR3: CASSTGTGQSVYQPQHF

size: -
D: -
V: TRBV9
J: TRBJ1-1
DNA: TGTGCCAGCAGCGGGGTCCAGGGGACATTGAACACTGAAGCTTTCTTT
CDR3: CASSGVQGTLNTEAFF

size: -
D: -
V: TRBV7-7
J: TRBJ2-1
DNA: TGTGCCAGCAGCCTCCGGACAGGGAGGGACAATGAGCAGTTCTTC
CDR3: CASSLRTGRDNEQFF

size: -
D: -
V: TRBV27
J: TRBJ1-1
DNA: TGTGCCAGCAGCTTAGCCCTTACACCTTATTTTGAAGCTTTCTTT
CDR3: CASSLALTPYFEAFF

size: -
D: -
V: TRBV2
J: TRBJ2-3
DNA: TGTGCCAGCAGTGTCACAGGGCCTACCTTTGGAACGCAGTATTTT
CDR3: CASSVTGPTFGTQYF

size: -
D: -
V: TRBV5-1
J: TRBJ2-5
DNA: TGCGCCAGCAACCCTTCCTCCGGGGAGACCCAGTACTTC
CDR3: CASNPSSGETQYF

size: -
D: TRBD1
V: TRBV29-1
J: TRBJ1-1
DNA: TGCAGCGTTGTGACAGGGGCCACTGAAGCTTTCTTT
CDR3: CSVVTGATEAFF

size: -
D: -
V: TRBV7-8
J: TRBJ2-2
DNA: TGTGCCAGCAGCTTGGTTGCAGGGCCGAACACCGGGGAGCTGTTTTTT
CDR3: CASSLVAGPNTGELFF

size: -
D: -
V: TRBV5-1
J: TRBJ2-7
DNA: TGCGCCAGCAGCTTGGATGGACAGCCCTACGAGCAGTACTTC
CDR3: CASSLDGQPYEQYF

size: -
D: -
V: TRBV5-1
J: TRBJ2-3
DNA: TGCGCCAGCAGCTTGGAGGGGCGAGATACGCAGTATTTT
CDR3: CASSLEGRDTQYF

size: few
D: -
V: TRBV10-1
J: TRBJ1-2
DNA: TGCGCCAGCAGTGAGTCGGGGGGCTATGGCTACACCTTC
CDR3: CASSESGGYGYTF

size: -
D: -
V: TRBV6-5
J: TRBJ2-7
DNA: TGTGCCAGCAGCCCTAGCGCCCGCTACGAGCAGTACTTC
CDR3: CASSPSARYEQYF

size: -
D: -
V: TRBV10-3
J: TRBJ1-6
DNA: TGTGCCATCAGAGGCAGGGCGGATTCACCCCTCCACTTT
CDR3: CAIRGRADSPLHF

size: few
D: TRBD2
V: TRBV27
J: TRBJ2-2
DNA: TGTGCCAGCACTAGCGGGGGGGCCGATAGCGCCGGGGAGCTGTTTTTT
CDR3: CASTSGGADSAGELFF

size: once
D: -
V: TRBV11-2
J: TRBJ1-1
DNA: TGTGCCAGCAGCTTAGAAAGGGGCTTAGGTGAAGCTTTCTTT
CDR3: CASSLERGLGEAFF

size: -
D: -
V: TRBV10-3
J: TRBJ1-2
DNA: TGTGCCATCAGTGGCCTCCTCGGTCGGGGCACCTTC
CDR3: CAISGLLGRGTF

size: -
D: -
V: TRBV11-2
J: TRBJ2-7
DNA: TGTGCCAGCAGTTTCGACAGGTACGAGCAGTACTTC
CDR3: CASSFDRYEQYF

size: -
D: TRBD1
V: TRBV6-1
J: TRBJ1-2
DNA: TGTGCCAGCGAGGCCAGGGGGGTCTATGGCTACACCTTC
CDR3: CASEARGVYGYTF

size: -
D: -
V: TRBV6-5
J: TRBJ2-7
DNA: TGTGCCAGCACCGCCGATGGCCTTCCCCCCGAGCAGTACTTC
CDR3: CASTADGLPPEQYF

size: -
D: -
V: TRBV29-1
J: TRBJ1-2
DNA: TGCAGCGTCTTACTGACAGGCTCTGTGTCTAACTATGGCTACACCTTC
CDR3: CSVLLTGSVSNYGYTF

size: -
D: TRBD1
V: TRBV7-2
J: TRBJ2-5
DNA: TGTGCCAGCAGCTTGGGACAGTTCCAAGAGACCCAGTACTTC
CDR3: CASSLGQFQETQYF

size: -
D: -
V: TRBV28
J: TRBJ2-7
DNA: TGTGCCAGCAGTTCCAGTCTCAACGAGCAGTACTTC
CDR3: CASSSSLNEQYF

size: few
D: -
V: TRBV11-2
J: TRBJ2-5
DNA: TGTGCCAGCAGTTTAAGGCTCCCGGGGTCCGGGGAGACCCAGTACTTC
CDR3: CASSLRLPGSGETQYF

size: few
D: TRBD1
V: TRBV6-1
J: TRBJ1-2
DNA: TGTGCCAGCACTTGGGACAGGGTGTCTCACACCTTC
CDR3: CASTWDRVSHTF